Sequencing of this T cell receptor beta chain was carried out in a study of T cell clonality in common variable immunodeficiency. This clone was seen repeatedly, ten times or more. Read coverage stops 3 residues before the CDR3 terminus; the germline J gene supplies the remainder. V lost 1 base to trimming and J lost 0 bases; unmatched junction nucleotides: 3. Germline-derived CDR1 and CDR2 are PRHDT and FYEKMQ (reference sequence). This CDR3 is built from 16 residues. Repertoires were generated with immunoSEQ multiplex PCR, while TCRdb's copy carries only in-frame clones and drops some. The data show tens of thousands of clones, with none appearing a single time.

J is TRBJ2-3 and V is TRBV13; 8 nucleotides line up with TRBD1. The source of this sequence is a person aged 18-69 years in good health. What was sequenced was peripheral blood mononuclear cells. The covered CDR3 bases are TGTGCCAGCAGCTTAGAGACAGGGGCCAGCACAGATACG. Translated, it gives CASSLETGASTDT. The complete CDR3 sequence is CASSLETGASTDTQYF.